A single TCR beta chain is shown here with its context. This clone appeared a few times. Its antigen remains undetermined. No base quality values were provided; no much bigger clone lies one nucleotide off. Each donor gave one peripheral blood draw, approximately 110 mL on average, collected into heparinised tubes. A BD FACSAria II and a panel including CD45RO, CCR7, CD25, CD127, CD95 and CD27 were used to sort naive, central memory, regulatory and stem cell-like memory CD4+ T cells. Purity was above 95% for every sorted population. PBMCs were separated immediately by Lymphoprep density gradient centrifugation and were stained directly, without being cultured. Samples were stained and sorted in pairs, with one healthy donor and one patient per experiment, so that batch effects were minimized. The entire amount of isolated RNA was reverse transcribed using the High Capacity cDNA Reverse Transcription Kit, so the sequenced TCRB transcripts were expressed ones. Deep immunoSEQ sequencing was performed on naive, central memory and regulatory T cell samples, with an average of roughly 4 million total reads per sample. After sorted cells were lysed in RLT buffer, RNA was extracted with DNase-treated RNeasy Micro or Mini kits, with the choice depending on cell number. To prevent cross-contamination, every cell subset was processed on its own, while patient and healthy donor samples were processed together. The immunoSEQ multiplex PCR was used to amplify TCRB sequences from cDNA, yielding 87-bp fragments that span the CDR3 region. Sequencing of the amplicons was done on the Illumina HiSeq platform. Turning to the authors' computational methods: PCR bias was computationally corrected using synthetic template baselines, reads within Hamming distance 2 were collapsed, and singletons that could not be merged were discarded. Reads were aligned against IMGT to assign V, D and J genes, CDR3 length and insertions or deletions at six rearrangement sites. Within each subset, clonotype counts were normalized to sorted cell number, and only after that were true diversity and Gini coefficients computed with the tcR R package. Repertoire sharing was quantified using the overlap coefficient calculated on TCRB nucleotide sequences. The clones in this table, taken by TCRdb from immuneACCESS, are in-frame only. Not every clone is retained; where verified, under half of the shortfall comes from an unresolved V gene, and the cause of the rest is unknown. D and trimming were read from the DNA, whereas the V and J calls and clone size are those reported in that table. The sample has approximately 160,000 clones on record, roughly 9.1% of them singletons. Of the sample, 2.3% falls within the top ten clones.

The entry originates in a study of beta chain features in type 1 diabetes (dated by TCRdb to 2016 to 2019). With regard to the full study: Patients and healthy donors did not differ in mean age, gender distribution, total cell number or subset yield. Regulatory and stem cell-like memory subsets were obtained from only 8 patients and roughly 8 healthy donors, while naive and central memory subsets were obtained from all 30 or so donors. A total of 107,917,701 sorted cells were examined across all samples, and the number of cells per subset was strongly correlated with RNA yield. The study compared the TCRB repertoires of sorted circulating CD4+ T cell subsets in recently diagnosed type 1 diabetes patients with those in matched healthy donors.

Overall study results and their limits: A moderate but significant shortening of TCRB CDR3 length was observed in type 1 diabetes patients in all four CD4+ subsets. Sequencing cDNA rather than genomic DNA could over-represent highly expressing activated cells, although activation and CD3 levels did not differ between groups. The naive, central memory and regulatory TCRB repertoires appeared to resemble one another more closely among patients than among healthy donors. Only small numbers of individuals were included in the HLA sub-analyses, which left unresolved whether HLA type had any influence on TCRB rearrangement. At VDJ recombination sites, patients with type 1 diabetes made fewer insertions and deleted more nucleotides, a pattern implying thymic rearrangement abnormalities. PCR may preferentially amplify shorter templates, but because patient and control samples were amplified and corrected together, any resulting skew would affect both groups equally.

CDR1 GTSNPN and CDR2 SVGIG were looked up in the germline V gene (reference sequence). Counted from cysteine to phenylalanine, this CDR3 has 11 amino acids. Only the CDR3 portion is preserved as DNA: 33 bases, with reading frame beginning at the first base. V is reduced by 0 bases and J by 10 bases, leaving a spacing of 9 bases between them. The specimen was central memory CD4+ T cells from blood. The chain couples TRBV30 to TRBJ1-2; a weak D assignment points to TRBD1 (5 bases agree). The clonotype was recovered from a woman younger than 35 in good health. This receptor carries the CDR3 CAWSVRGIYTF. The bases are TGTGCCTGGAGTGTAAGGGGCATCTACACCTTC. Here the CDR3 is joined to the reference TRBV30 and TRBJ1-2 genes, and the full variable domain is: SQTIHQWPATLVQPVGSPLSLECTVEGTSNPNLYWYRQAAGRGLQLLFYSVGIGQISSEVPQNLSASRPQDRQFILSSKKLLLSDSGFYLCAWSVRGIYTFGSGTRLTVV.